Below, 21 T cell receptor beta chains from the same sample are listed, as sequenced in a study of a mutant IDH1 vaccine in newly diagnosed glioma. Their recognized antigens are unknown. TCRdb's table, derived via immunoSEQ multiplex PCR, lists solely in-frame clones and lacks some. Of around 50,000 clones listed, about 65% were seen once; the top ten hold 4% to 5.5%. The time point was: week 47, end of study. With topical imiquimod, each dose of the vaccine consisted of 300 ug of mutant IDH1 20-mer peptide. Here the sequenced sample was peripheral blood mononuclear cells (PBMCs), taken from a glioma patient whose treatment included an IDH1 peptide vaccine. The receptors stem from a man aged 40-55 years with glioma. Some clones in this sample may be carry-over from other donors' samples.

The V call is TRBV2, the J call TRBJ1-2, with a weak D call TRBD1 (6 bases). Trimming took 6 bases from V and 6 from J, leaving 11 bases between them. CDR1 and CDR2 from the germline V gene are SNHLY and FYNNEI. CDR3 size: 12 residues. CDR3 residues: CASRPQGHGYTF. The DNA for the CDR3 is TGTGCCAGCAGGCCACAGGGTCATGGCTACACCTTC.

The genes are TRBV4-1 and TRBJ1-2, with a possible D match to TRBD1 (5 bases). The germline V gene has CDR1 MGHRA and CDR2 YSYEKL. This CDR3 region has 15 residues. Trimming removed 2 bases from V and 4 bases from J, with 14 bases in between. The CDR3 DNA reads as TGCGCCAGCAGCCAATGGGGCAGGGAGAGCTATGGCTACACCTTC. As protein: CASSQWGRESYGYTF.

The chain has TRBV30 and TRBJ2-2; D gene unclear. Germline CDR1 GTSNPN, CDR2 SVGIG (reference sequence). The V end lost 0 bases, the J end lost 7 bases, and 9 bases lay between the germline ends. The CDR3 contains 13 residues. CDR3 region: CAWSVHEDGELFF. The CDR3 DNA reads as TGTGCCTGGAGTGTCCACGAAGACGGGGAGCTGTTTTTT.

The chain uses TRBV11-2 and TRBJ2-7; possible D gene TRBD2, 5 bases. The V gene's germline CDR1 is SGHAT and CDR2 FQNNGV. Between the trimmed V and J ends, which lost 6 bases and 0 bases, there was a span of 12 bases. The CDR3 sequence is 14 residues long. DNA of the CDR3: TGTGCCAGCAGACGGACGGGGAGCTCCTACGAGCAGTACTTC. It codes for CASRRTGSSYEQYF.

The count of this clone is one. The rearrangement joins TRBV25-1 to TRBJ1-5, with a weak D call TRBD1 (5 bases). This CDR3 is 15 amino acids long. V lost 3 bases, J lost 2 bases, and 11 bases lay in between. Germline CDR1 is MGHDK and CDR2 is SYGVNS. In nucleotides, the CDR3 is TGTGCCAGCAGTGATAGCGCCAGGGGCAATCAGCCCCAGCATTTT. Its protein is CASSDSARGNQPQHF.

This sequence joins TRBV2 and TRBJ2-3, with D hard to call. CDR1 SNHLY and CDR2 FYNNEI come from the germline V gene. Trimming cost V 3 bases and J 4 bases, with 11 bases left between them. The CDR3 runs to 14 residues. This chain's CDR3 is CASSEVGTSDTQYF. The CDR3 DNA follows: TGTGCCAGCAGTGAGGTGGGCACCTCAGATACGCAGTATTTT. The full variable domain, its missing parts supplied by reference TRBV2 and TRBJ2-3, is EPEVTQTPSHQVTQMGQEVILRCVPISNHLYFYWYRQILGQKVEFLVSFYNNEISEKSEIFDDQFSVERPDGSNFTLKIRSTKLEDSAMYFCASSEVGTSDTQYFGPGTRLTVL.

The rearrangement links TRBV9 to TRBJ1-5; no clear D gene. Germline V gives CDR1 SGDLS, CDR2 YYNGEE. V was trimmed by 0 bases and J by 1 base, leaving 8 bases between them. The CDR3 extends over 15 amino acids. DNA of the CDR3: TGTGCCAGCAGCGTAGATGGCAGGAGCAATCAGCCCCAGCATTTT. Its protein product is CASSVDGRSNQPQHF. Filled out from reference TRBV9 and TRBJ1-5, the complete variable domain reads DSGVTQTPKHLITATGQRVTLRCSPRSGDLSVYWYQQSLDQGLQFLIQYYNGEERAKGNILERFSAQQFPDLHSELNLSSLELGDSALYFCASSVDGRSNQPQHFGDGTRLSIL.

V gene TRBV30 combines with J gene TRBJ1-4, with 7 positions matching TRBD1. Germline trimming cut 5 bases from V and 4 bases from J; bases unmatched to any gene: 4. The germline V gene has CDR1 GTSNPN and CDR2 SVGIG (reference sequence). There are 13 residues in the CDR3. This CDR3 reads CAWGRDSNEKLFF. CDR3 nucleotides: TGTGCCTGGGGCCGGGACAGTAATGAAAAACTGTTTTTT.

The table lists this clone with a count of one. The rearrangement links TRBV27 to TRBJ2-7; a weak D match, TRBD1 (6 bases). CDR3 length equals 15 residues. V gave up 7 bases and J gave up 0 bases, with 16 bases separating them. Germline V gene lookup returns CDR1 MNHEY and CDR2 SMNVEV (reference sequence). The CDR3 loop is CASTGWGHNSYEQYF. CDR3 bases: TGTGCCAGCACCGGTTGGGGACACAACTCCTACGAGCAGTACTTC.

The V and J genes are TRBV5-1 and TRBJ2-2; the D is unclear. Germline lookup yields CDR1 SGHRS and CDR2 YFSETQ. CDR3 length: 15 residues. V was shortened by 0 bases and J by 2 bases, with 8 bases between the two germline ends. CDR3 sequence: CASSLATQNTGELFF. The CDR3 coding sequence is TGCGCCAGCAGCTTGGCTACACAAAACACCGGGGAGCTGTTTTTT.

The sample holds one count of this clone. V usage is TRBV6-5 and J usage is TRBJ2-7, with 10 bases identical to TRBD1. The junction had 8 bases not matched to a gene; V was cut back by 3 bases and J by 6 bases. The CDR3 sequence is 15 residues long. Looked up from germline, CDR1 is MNHEY and CDR2 is SVGAGI. In nucleotides, the CDR3 is TGTGCCAGCAGTTATTCGGACAGGGGGGATAGCGAGCAGTACTTC. This encodes CASSYSDRGDSEQYF.

A single count supports this clone. The gene calls are TRBV27 and TRBJ2-5; no firm D call. Germline CDR1 MNHEY, CDR2 SMNVEV (reference sequence). Trimming shortened V by 7 bases and J by 5 bases, and 14 bases separated the two germline ends. This CDR3 has 13 amino acids. CDR3 sequence: CASTHRHGETQYF. CDR3 in DNA: TGTGCCAGCACCCACCGCCACGGGGAGACCCAGTACTTC.

This chain links TRBV2 with TRBJ1-2; no clear D. Germline CDR1 is SNHLY and CDR2 is FYNNEI. This CDR3 region has 13 residues. The V end lost 11 bases, the J end lost 3 bases, and 16 bases lay between the germline ends. CDR3 residues: CAASETLYYGYTF. The CDR3 DNA reads TGTGCCGCGAGTGAAACGTTATACTATGGCTACACCTTC.

The chain employs TRBV5-4 and TRBJ1-2; 9 nucleotides match TRBD1. With 0 bases clipped from V and 3 bases from J, the junction kept 9 bases outside the gene matches. This CDR3 spans 17 amino acids. The germline V gene has CDR1 SGHNT and CDR2 YYREEE (reference sequence). The CDR3 protein is CASSLATGTGQYYGYTF. CDR3 bases: TGTGCCAGCAGCTTGGCTACCGGGACAGGGCAATACTATGGCTACACCTTC. The entire variable domain, with the rest obtained from reference TRBV5-4 and TRBJ1-2, is as follows: ETGVTQSPTHLIKTRGQQVTLRCSSQSGHNTVSWYQQALGQGPQFIFQYYREEENGRGNFPPRFSGLQFPNYSSELNVNALELDDSALYLCASSLATGTGQYYGYTFGSGTRLTVV.

The chain combines TRBV29-1 with TRBJ2-5; D is unclear. Per germline, CDR1 SQVTM and CDR2 ANQGSEA. CDR3 length: 11 amino acids. Between the trimmed V and J ends, which lost 5 bases and 4 bases, there was a span of 8 bases. CDR3 protein: CSVSHPETQYF. Written as DNA, the CDR3 is TGCAGCGTTTCCCATCCAGAGACCCAGTACTTC. Looking up the rest from reference TRBV29-1 and TRBJ2-5 gives the full variable domain: SAVISQKPSRDICQRGTSLTIQCQVDSQVTMMFWYRQQPGQSLTLIATANQGSEATYESGFVIDKFPISRPNLTFSTLTVSNMSPEDSSIYLCSVSHPETQYFGPGTRLLVL.

J is TRBJ1-6 and V is TRBV6-5, with 7 positions matching TRBD1. Germline trimming cut 2 bases from V and 10 bases from J; bases unmatched to any gene: 8. CDR3 size: 15 residues. CDR1 and CDR2 (germline): MNHEY, SVGAGI. This CDR3 reads CASSYAYRGGSPLHF. The CDR3 DNA reads as TGTGCCAGCAGTTACGCATACAGGGGTGGGTCACCCCTCCACTTT.

CDR3 loop: CASSLPELGGSYNEQFF. CDR3 nucleotides: TGTGCCAGCAGCTTACCCGAATTAGGGGGCTCCTACAATGAGCAGTTCTTC. The rearrangement links TRBV7-9 to TRBJ2-1; TRBD1 is a possible D gene (6 bases). There are 17 residues in the CDR3. Germline CDR1 and CDR2: SEHNR and FQNEAQ (reference sequence). Trimming cost V 2 bases and J 0 bases, with 14 bases left between them.

The chain joins TRBV5-4 to TRBJ2-7, with 7 bases identical to TRBD1. The CDR3 runs to 17 residues. The germline gives CDR1 SGHNT, CDR2 YYREEE (reference sequence). The V segment lost 4 bases and the J segment 1 base; nucleotides outside the gene matches: 14. CDR3 DNA: TGTGCCAGCAGCCTTGGCCCGTCGTCGGGACAGTCCTACGAGCAGTACTTC. The encoded protein is CASSLGPSSGQSYEQYF.

This rearrangement joins TRBV7-2 to TRBJ2-7; D gene unclear. The CDR3 contains 13 residues. Germline V CDR1 and CDR2: SGHTA, FQGNSA. V gave up 2 bases and J gave up 3 bases, with 8 bases separating them. The CDR3 sequence is CASSLSEFYEQYF. DNA for the CDR3: TGTGCCAGCAGCTTATCCGAGTTCTACGAGCAGTACTTC.

V is TRBV19 and J is TRBJ1-3; no reliable D call. The germline V gene encodes CDR1 LNHDA and CDR2 SQIVND (reference sequence). V was shortened by 5 bases and J by 2 bases, with 13 bases between the two germline ends. This CDR3 is 15 amino acids long. The CDR3 DNA reads as TGTGCCAGTAGTCCACCGATACGTGCTGGAAACACCATATATTTT. It encodes CASSPPIRAGNTIYF. Combining the CDR3 with reference TRBV19 and TRBJ1-3 gives the whole variable domain DGGITQSPKYLFRKEGQNVTLSCEQNLNHDAMYWYRQDPGQGLRLIYYSQIVNDFQKGDIAEGYSVSREKKESFPLTVTSAQKNPTAFYLCASSPPIRAGNTIYFGEGSWLTVV.

The V and J genes are TRBV4-1 and TRBJ2-7; D possibly matches TRBD1 or TRBD2 (5 bases each). In germline, CDR1 is MGHRA, CDR2 YSYEKL. The CDR3 sequence is 17 residues long. Trimming took 0 bases from V and 4 from J, leaving 19 bases between them. The CDR3 DNA reads as TGCGCCAGCAGCCAAGAGAAGATAAGTGCAGGGACGTACGAGCAGTACTTC. Protein: CASSQEKISAGTYEQYF.